The sample holds a few counts of the clone carrying this TCR beta chain. The antigen is undetermined. Method: immunoSEQ multiplex PCR; TCRdb's copy keeps in-frame clones and lacks some. The sample yields around 10,000 clones, just under 30% seen once. The data stem from a study of T cells in localized non-small cell lung cancer. Points from the study as a whole: Uninvolved adjacent lung had the highest recorded T cell clonality, with tumor below it.

The CDR3 is 14 residues long. The germline gives CDR1 SGDLS, CDR2 YYNGEE. Trimming pared 3 bases from V and 6 bases from J, leaving 12 bases between. The sample was lung tumor tissue, taken before any cancer treatment. This sequence joins TRBV9 and TRBJ2-2; D might be TRBD1 (5 bases). This TCR derives from a man aged 40 to 75 with stage I lung adenocarcinoma. CDR3 DNA: TGTGCCAGCAGCGCCCAGGGTGGCGCCGGGGAGCTGTTTTTT. It encodes CASSAQGGAGELFF.